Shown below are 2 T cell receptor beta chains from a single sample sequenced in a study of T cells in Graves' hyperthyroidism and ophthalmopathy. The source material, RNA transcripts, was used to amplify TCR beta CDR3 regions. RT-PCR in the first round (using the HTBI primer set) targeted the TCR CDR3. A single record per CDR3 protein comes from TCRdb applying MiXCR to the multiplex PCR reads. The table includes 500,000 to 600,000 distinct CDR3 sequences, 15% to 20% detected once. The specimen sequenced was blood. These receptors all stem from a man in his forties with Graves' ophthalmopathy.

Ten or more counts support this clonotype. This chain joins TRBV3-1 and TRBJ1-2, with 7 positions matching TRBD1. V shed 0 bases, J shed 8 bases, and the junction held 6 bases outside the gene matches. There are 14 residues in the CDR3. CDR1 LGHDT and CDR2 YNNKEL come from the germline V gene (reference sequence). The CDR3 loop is CASSQDNRGGGYTF. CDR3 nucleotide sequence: TGTGCCAGCAGCCAAGATAACAGGGGTGGCGGCTACACCTTC.

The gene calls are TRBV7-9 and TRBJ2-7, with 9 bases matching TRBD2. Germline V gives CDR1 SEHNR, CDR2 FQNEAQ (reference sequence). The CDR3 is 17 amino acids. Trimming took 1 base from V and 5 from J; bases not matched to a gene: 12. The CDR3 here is CASSLETTAGTSHEQYF. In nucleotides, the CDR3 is TGTGCCAGCAGCTTAGAAACGACCGCCGGGACTAGCCACGAGCAGTACTTC.